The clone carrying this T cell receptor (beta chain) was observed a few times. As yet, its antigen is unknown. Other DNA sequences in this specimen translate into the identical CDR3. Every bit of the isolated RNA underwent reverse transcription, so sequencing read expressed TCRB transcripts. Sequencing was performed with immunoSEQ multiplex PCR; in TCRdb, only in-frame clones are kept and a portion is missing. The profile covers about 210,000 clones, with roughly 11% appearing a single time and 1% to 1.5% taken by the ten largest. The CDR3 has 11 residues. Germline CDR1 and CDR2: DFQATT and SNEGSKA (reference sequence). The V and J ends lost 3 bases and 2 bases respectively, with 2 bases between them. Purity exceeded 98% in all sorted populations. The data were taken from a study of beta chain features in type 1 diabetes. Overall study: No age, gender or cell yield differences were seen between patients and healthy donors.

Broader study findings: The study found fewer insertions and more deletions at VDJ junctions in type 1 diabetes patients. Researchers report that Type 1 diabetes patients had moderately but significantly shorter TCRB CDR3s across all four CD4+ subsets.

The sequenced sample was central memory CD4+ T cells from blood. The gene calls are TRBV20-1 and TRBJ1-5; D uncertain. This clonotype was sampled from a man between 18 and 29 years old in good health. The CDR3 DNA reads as TGCAGTGCTAGTGGCAATCAGCCCCAGCATTTT. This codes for CSASGNQPQHF.